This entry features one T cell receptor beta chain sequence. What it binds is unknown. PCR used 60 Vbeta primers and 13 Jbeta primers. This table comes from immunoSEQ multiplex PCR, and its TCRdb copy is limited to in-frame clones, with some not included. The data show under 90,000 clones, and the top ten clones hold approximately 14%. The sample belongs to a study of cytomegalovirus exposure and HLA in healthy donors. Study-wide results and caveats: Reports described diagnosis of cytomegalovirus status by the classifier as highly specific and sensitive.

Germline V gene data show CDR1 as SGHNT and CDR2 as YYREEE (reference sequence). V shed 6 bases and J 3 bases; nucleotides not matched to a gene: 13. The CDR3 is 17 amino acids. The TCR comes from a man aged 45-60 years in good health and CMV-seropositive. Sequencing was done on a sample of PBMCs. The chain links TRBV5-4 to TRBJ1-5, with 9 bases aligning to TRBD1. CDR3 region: CASTSYGTGRNNQPQHF. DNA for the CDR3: TGTGCCAGCACCTCCTACGGGACAGGGAGAAACAATCAGCCCCAGCATTTT. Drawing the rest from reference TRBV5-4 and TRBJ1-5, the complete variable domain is ETGVTQSPTHLIKTRGQQVTLRCSSQSGHNTVSWYQQALGQGPQFIFQYYREEENGRGNFPPRFSGLQFPNYSSELNVNALELDDSALYLCASTSYGTGRNNQPQHFGDGTRLSIL.